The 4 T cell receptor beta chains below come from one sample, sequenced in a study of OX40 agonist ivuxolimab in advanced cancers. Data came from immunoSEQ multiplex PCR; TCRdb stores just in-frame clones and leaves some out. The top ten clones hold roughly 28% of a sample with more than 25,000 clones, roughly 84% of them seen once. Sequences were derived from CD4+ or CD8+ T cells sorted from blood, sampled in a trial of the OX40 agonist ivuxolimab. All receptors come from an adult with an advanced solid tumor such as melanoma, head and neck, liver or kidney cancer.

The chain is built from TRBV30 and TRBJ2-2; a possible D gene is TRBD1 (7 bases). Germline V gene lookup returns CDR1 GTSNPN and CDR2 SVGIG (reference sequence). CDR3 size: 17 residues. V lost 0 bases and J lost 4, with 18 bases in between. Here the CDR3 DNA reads TGTGCCTGGAGTGTATTAAGGAGACAGGGAGGCACCGGGGAGCTGTTTTTT. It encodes CAWSVLRRQGGTGELFF. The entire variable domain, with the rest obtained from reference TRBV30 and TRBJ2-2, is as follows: SQTIHQWPATLVQPVGSPLSLECTVEGTSNPNLYWYRQAAGRGLQLLFYSVGIGQISSEVPQNLSASRPQDRQFILSSKKLLLSDSGFYLCAWSVLRRQGGTGELFFGEGSRLTVL.

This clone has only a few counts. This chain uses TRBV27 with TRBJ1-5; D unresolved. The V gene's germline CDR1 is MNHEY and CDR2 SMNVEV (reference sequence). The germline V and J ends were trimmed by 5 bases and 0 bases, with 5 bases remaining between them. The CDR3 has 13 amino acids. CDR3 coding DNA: TGTGCCAGCAGTATCAATAGCAATCAGCCCCAGCATTTT. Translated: CASSINSNQPQHF.

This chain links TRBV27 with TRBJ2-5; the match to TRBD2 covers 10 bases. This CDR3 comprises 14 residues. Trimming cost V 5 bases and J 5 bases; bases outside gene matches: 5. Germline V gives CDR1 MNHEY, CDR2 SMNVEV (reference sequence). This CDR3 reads CASSPRTSGETQYF. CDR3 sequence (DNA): TGTGCCAGCAGTCCGAGGACTAGCGGTGAGACCCAGTACTTC.

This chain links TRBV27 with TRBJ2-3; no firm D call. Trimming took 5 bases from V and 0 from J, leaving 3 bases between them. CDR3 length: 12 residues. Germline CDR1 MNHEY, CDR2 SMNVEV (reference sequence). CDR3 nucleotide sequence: TGTGCCAGCAGTCACAGCACAGATACGCAGTATTTT. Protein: CASSHSTDTQYF.